The 30 T cell receptor beta chains in this list originate from one sample, sequenced in a study of a mutant IDH1 vaccine in newly diagnosed glioma. Produced via immunoSEQ multiplex PCR; TCRdb's table is partial and in-frame only. The sample lists under 90,000 clones, approximately 85% seen once, with about 7.5% in the top ten. Regarding time point: baseline, week 1 (first vaccination visit). Regarding treatment: pre-vaccination baseline after standard-of-care therapy. This specimen was PBMCs, taken from a glioma patient treated with radiotherapy, temozolomide or both. These receptors originate from a man aged 50-59 years with glioma.

This clone showed up just a few times. This rearrangement joins TRBV4-2 to TRBJ2-7; 7 positions agree with TRBD1. The germline V gene encodes CDR1 LGHNA and CDR2 YNFKEQ. The ends lost 4 bases at V and 2 bases at J; junction bases unmatched: 8. The CDR3 totals 15 residues. The CDR3 sequence is CASSLRTGMTYEQYF. The CDR3 DNA follows: TGTGCCAGCAGCCTGAGGACAGGAATGACCTACGAGCAGTACTTC.

The chain carries TRBV4-3 and TRBJ1-2; weak D call: TRBD1 (6 bases). This CDR3 contains 13 residues. The V end was cut by 5 bases, the J end by 8 bases, with 15 bases between. CDR1 and CDR2 from the germline V gene are LGHNA and YSLEER. CDR3 sequence: CASSFQTGAGYTF. CDR3 nucleotides: TGCGCCAGCAGCTTTCAGACAGGAGCCGGCTACACCTTC.

This chain's CDR3 is CASSSSVGSGANVLTF. The CDR3 DNA reads TGTGCCAGCAGCTCTTCGGTGGGCTCTGGGGCCAACGTCCTGACTTTC. The J gene is TRBJ2-6, the V gene TRBV7-2; D not resolved. From germline, CDR1 is SGHTA and CDR2 FQGNSA. CDR3 length equals 16 residues. The germline V and J ends were trimmed by 4 bases and 0 bases, with 10 bases remaining between them. Looking up the rest from reference TRBV7-2 and TRBJ2-6 gives the full variable domain: GAGVSQSPSNKVTEKGKDVELRCDPISGHTALYWYRQSLGQGLEFLIYFQGNSAPDKSGLPSDRFSAERTGGSVSTLTIQRTQQEDSAVYLCASSSSVGSGANVLTFGAGSRLTVL.

The chain employs TRBV5-4 and TRBJ1-2; no reliable D call. V was cut by 0 bases and J by 7 bases, with 16 bases left in between. Germline-derived CDR1 and CDR2 are SGHNT and YYREEE (reference sequence). The CDR3 runs to 15 residues. CDR3 region: CASSLGAGIISGYTF. The CDR3 region has the DNA TGTGCCAGCAGCTTGGGAGCAGGTATCATCTCTGGCTACACCTTC.

This rearrangement joins TRBV6-1 to TRBJ1-5; no clear D gene. CDR1 is MNHNS, CDR2 SASEGT, per germline. The CDR3 contains 13 residues. Trimming cost V 8 bases and J 5 bases, with 13 bases left between them. CDR3 DNA: TGTGCCAGCGTATCTTCCCCTTATCAGCCCCAGCATTTT. Translation gives CASVSSPYQPQHF.

This clone has ten or more counts. The genes are TRBV30 and TRBJ1-4; D gene uncertain. The CDR3 sequence is 13 residues long. V lost 3 bases, J lost 8 bases, and 13 bases lay in between. Germline V CDR1 and CDR2: GTSNPN, SVGIG (reference sequence). In DNA form, the CDR3 reads TGTGCCTGGAGAAAAACGCTGGAGGAAAAACTGTTTTTT. Amino acid sequence: CAWRKTLEEKLFF.

CDR3 sequence reads: CASSWTTKTGNTIYF. CDR3 bases: TGTGCCAGCAGCTGGACTACTAAAACTGGAAACACCATATATTTT. This sequence joins TRBV7-9 and TRBJ1-3, with unresolved D. Between the trimmed V and J ends, which lost 4 bases and 2 bases, there was a span of 12 bases. The CDR3 contains 15 residues. Germline-derived CDR1 and CDR2 are SEHNR and FQNEAQ (reference sequence).

The chain uses TRBV7-9 and TRBJ1-2; maybe TRBD1 (5 bases). This CDR3 has 14 amino acids. V lost 5 bases, J lost 3 bases, and 13 bases lay in between. CDR1 and CDR2 (germline): SEHNR, FQNEAQ (reference sequence). As DNA, the CDR3 is TGTGCCAGCAGCCCCGGGGGAGATTACTATGGCTACACCTTC. Amino acids: CASSPGGDYYGYTF.

In this sample, this clone turned up once. This sequence joins TRBV7-8 and TRBJ2-1; the match to TRBD1 covers 8 bases. Looked up from germline, CDR1 is SGHVS and CDR2 is FQNEAQ. The ends lost 2 bases at V and 1 base at J; junction bases unmatched: 1. The CDR3 extends over 15 amino acids. The CDR3 DNA reads TGTGCCAGCAGCTTACGGACAGGGTCCTACAATGAGCAGTTCTTC. It yields the protein CASSLRTGSYNEQFF. Together with reference TRBV7-8 and TRBJ2-1, the CDR3 gives the full variable domain: GAGVSQSPRYKVAKRGQDVALRCDPISGHVSLFWYQQALGQGPEFLTYFQNEAQLDKSGLPSDRFFAERPEGSVSTLKIQRTQQEDSAVYLCASSLRTGSYNEQFFGPGTRLTVL.

This clone was observed a few times. The J gene is TRBJ1-4, the V gene TRBV27; maybe TRBD1 (5 bases). The CDR3 sequence is 15 residues long. Germline assignment: CDR1 MNHEY and CDR2 SMNVEV (reference sequence). V was pared by 4 bases and J by 0 bases, with 9 bases between. CDR3 coding DNA: TGTGCCAGCAGTTGGGGCGGTGCAACTAATGAAAAACTGTTTTTT. It codes for CASSWGGATNEKLFF.

The sample holds one count of this clone. The rearrangement links TRBV7-3 to TRBJ2-4; D possibly corresponds to TRBD1 (5 bases). The CDR3 is made up of 17 amino acids. Per the germline V gene, CDR1 is SGHTA and CDR2 is FQGTGA. With 3 bases removed from V and 0 bases from J, the gap between germline ends came to 15 bases. CDR3 sequence (DNA): TGTGCCAGCAGCTTGGGGCAGGGCGAGCTAGCCAAAAACATTCAGTACTTC. Translating gives CASSLGQGELAKNIQYF.

V gene TRBV30 combines with J gene TRBJ1-4; a possible D gene is TRBD1 (5 bases). Germline V gives CDR1 GTSNPN, CDR2 SVGIG (reference sequence). The CDR3 contains 13 residues. V lost 3 bases, J lost 8 bases, and 13 bases lay in between. CDR3 in DNA: TGTGCCTGGAGCGTAGGGGAAAGAGAAAAACTGTTTTTT. Translation: CAWSVGEREKLFF. Together with reference TRBV30 and TRBJ1-4, the CDR3 gives the full variable domain: SQTIHQWPATLVQPVGSPLSLECTVEGTSNPNLYWYRQAAGRGLQLLFYSVGIGQISSEVPQNLSASRPQDRQFILSSKKLLLSDSGFYLCAWSVGEREKLFFGSGTQLSVL.

The CDR3 DNA reads as TGTGCCAGCAGCGCCGACTTGAGCTCTGGAAACACCATATATTTT. Residues: CASSADLSSGNTIYF. The rearrangement joins TRBV6-1 to TRBJ1-3; no definite D call. Germline CDR1 and CDR2: MNHNS and SASEGT. Trimming removed 6 bases from V and 0 bases from J, with 12 bases in between. This CDR3 has 15 residues.

This clone was seen only a few times. The chain joins TRBV4-3 to TRBJ1-2, with 9 positions matching TRBD1. The V and J ends lost 3 bases and 5 bases, in that order; junction bases with no gene match: 4. The length of the CDR3 is 14 residues. Germline CDR1 reads LGHNA; CDR2 reads YSLEER. CDR3 sequence reads: CASSQGQGGYGYTF. In nucleotides, the CDR3 is TGCGCCAGCAGCCAGGGACAGGGTGGATATGGCTACACCTTC.

This clone was seen a few times. This sequence joins TRBV5-5 and TRBJ1-2; tentative D call: TRBD1 (6 bases). CDR1 is SGHKS and CDR2 is YYEKEE in the germline V gene (reference sequence). The CDR3 runs 15 residues. V dropped 0 bases and J dropped 0 bases, with 9 bases sitting between them. The CDR3 nucleotides are TGTGCCAGCAGCTTGGAACAGGGAGCTAACTATGGCTACACCTTC. Its translation is CASSLEQGANYGYTF.

The J gene is TRBJ2-2, the V gene TRBV7-9; 7 bases match TRBD1. Trimming cost V 1 base and J 5 bases; bases outside gene matches: 4. The CDR3 consists of 15 residues. Germline CDR1 SEHNR, CDR2 FQNEAQ (reference sequence). In nucleotides, the CDR3 is TGTGCCAGCAGCTTAGACAGGGGCGGGACCGGGGAGCTGTTTTTT. Protein product: CASSLDRGGTGELFF.

This clone is a singleton in its sample. The gene calls are TRBV6-5 and TRBJ2-5; 9 bases match TRBD2. The CDR3 length is 15 residues. CDR1 is MNHEY, CDR2 SVGAGI, per germline. Trimming took 2 bases from V and 5 from J; bases not matched to a gene: 6. The CDR3 reads CASSYGASGDETQYF. Written as DNA, the CDR3 is TGTGCCAGCAGTTACGGGGCTAGCGGGGATGAGACCCAGTACTTC.

Details on this clone: Additional DNA sequences in this sample encode the identical CDR3. The chain uses TRBV18 and TRBJ1-1; no clear D. The CDR3 spans 14 residues. V was pared by 3 bases and J by 3 bases, with 11 bases between. Looked up from germline, CDR1 is KGHSH and CDR2 is LQKENI. CDR3 DNA: TGTGCCAGCTCACCTAGACGGGGAGACACTGAAGCTTTCTTT. Its protein product is CASSPRRGDTEAFF.

The J gene is TRBJ2-5, the V gene TRBV10-3; a possible D gene is TRBD2 (6 bases). From germline, CDR1 is ENHRY and CDR2 SYGVKD. V shed 0 bases and J shed 5 bases, with 13 bases lying between them. The CDR3 sequence is 15 residues long. Here the CDR3 DNA reads TGTGCCATCAGTGAGTCAAGGCAGGAGGGTGAGACCCAGTACTTC. It encodes CAISESRQEGETQYF.

V and J are TRBV7-2 and TRBJ2-5; D is undetermined. Germline V CDR1 and CDR2: SGHTA, FQGNSA. The CDR3 loop spans 12 amino acids. The V gene lost 5 bases and the J gene lost 7 bases, with 11 bases spanning the gap. Written as DNA, the CDR3 is TGTGCCAGCAGCACGGACCCGGGGACCCAGTACTTC. Translating it yields CASSTDPGTQYF.

J is TRBJ2-1 and V is TRBV6-5, with 9 bases fitting TRBD2. From germline, CDR1 is MNHEY and CDR2 SVGAGI. This CDR3 contains 15 residues. V was clipped by 6 bases and J by 3 bases; unmatched bases: 6. CDR3 coding DNA: TGTGCCAGCAGAAAAAGACTAGCGGACTACAATGAGCAGTTCTTC. The encoded protein is CASRKRLADYNEQFF.

CDR3 in DNA: TGTGCCAGTACCAAGGAAAAAGGGAGGTTTGGCTACACCTTC. Its protein product is CASTKEKGRFGYTF. The chain recombines TRBV6-1 with TRBJ1-2; D gene ambiguous. The germline CDR1 and CDR2 sequences are MNHNS and SASEGT. V lost 9 bases and J 7 bases, leaving 21 bases between the germline ends. CDR3 length: 14 amino acids.

The chain has TRBV7-8 and TRBJ1-1, with D uncertain. The germline V and J ends were trimmed by 1 base and 6 bases, with 9 bases remaining between them. Germline values: CDR1 SGHVS, CDR2 FQNEAQ. This CDR3 has 13 amino acids. CDR3 DNA: TGTGCCAGCAGCTTAGGGAGAGCGTCTGAAGCTTTCTTT. It codes for CASSLGRASEAFF.

This chain connects TRBV2 to TRBJ2-3, with D possibly matching TRBD1 (6 bases). The CDR3 is 15 amino acids. V was cut by 5 bases and J by 4 bases, with 16 bases left in between. Germline V lookup: CDR1 SNHLY, CDR2 FYNNEI. CDR3 bases: TGTGCCAGCAGTCCTGATACAGGGAGCGCAGATACGCAGTATTTT. Translated, it gives CASSPDTGSADTQYF.

This sequence joins TRBV4-3 and TRBJ1-5; D gene unclear. Looked up from germline, CDR1 is LGHNA and CDR2 is YSLEER. V gave up 7 bases and J gave up 3 bases, with 22 bases separating them. This CDR3 has 17 amino acids. The CDR3 DNA follows: TGCGCCAGCACCCCAGGCCCGTCTAATAACAACAATCAGCCCCAGCATTTT. This encodes CASTPGPSNNNNQPQHF.

The chain carries TRBV27 and TRBJ1-3, with a possible D match to TRBD1 (5 bases). Germline lookup yields CDR1 MNHEY and CDR2 SMNVEV (reference sequence). The CDR3 contains 15 residues. With 2 bases removed from V and 0 bases from J, the gap between germline ends came to 8 bases. CDR3 in DNA: TGTGCCAGCAGTTTACAGGGTTCCTCTGGAAACACCATATATTTT. This translates into CASSLQGSSGNTIYF.

The chain employs TRBV9 and TRBJ1-1, with D possibly matching TRBD1 (6 bases). V gave up 3 bases and J gave up 5 bases, with 14 bases separating them. Looked up from germline, CDR1 is SGDLS and CDR2 is YYNGEE. CDR3 length: 14 residues. The CDR3 loop reads CASSATDSRTEAFF. CDR3 bases: TGTGCCAGCAGCGCGACGGACAGCCGAACTGAAGCTTTCTTT.

The rearrangement links TRBV11-2 to TRBJ1-1, with TRBD1 matching over 7 bases. CDR3 size: 13 residues. J lost 4 bases, V lost 5 bases, and 4 bases had no gene match. The germline V gene has CDR1 SGHAT and CDR2 FQNNGV. This CDR3 is CASSPQGGTEAFF. CDR3 nucleotides: TGTGCCAGCAGCCCCCAGGGGGGCACTGAAGCTTTCTTT.

The gene calls are TRBV6-1 and TRBJ2-3; 10 bases line up with TRBD2. This CDR3 has 15 amino acids. CDR1 is MNHNS and CDR2 is SASEGT in the germline V gene. The V gene end was trimmed by 4 bases and the J gene end by 6 bases; junction bases not matched to a gene: 7. CDR3 region: CASSASSGGRDTQYF. CDR3 nucleotides: TGTGCCAGCAGTGCGAGTAGCGGGGGGAGGGATACGCAGTATTTT.

This CDR3 reads CASTKTNTGELFF. DNA of the CDR3: TGCGCCAGCACGAAAACGAACACCGGGGAGCTGTTTTTT. This rearrangement joins TRBV5-1 to TRBJ2-2; D remains unclear. V lost 6 bases and J lost 0, with 6 bases in between. The V gene's germline CDR1 is SGHRS and CDR2 YFSETQ. The CDR3 is 13 residues long.